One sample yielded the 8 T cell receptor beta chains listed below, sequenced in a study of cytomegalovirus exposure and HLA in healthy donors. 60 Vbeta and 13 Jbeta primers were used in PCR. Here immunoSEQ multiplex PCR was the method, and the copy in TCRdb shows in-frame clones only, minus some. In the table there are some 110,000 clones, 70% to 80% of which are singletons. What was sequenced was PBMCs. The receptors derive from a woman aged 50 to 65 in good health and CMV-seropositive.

The CDR3 DNA follows: TGTGCCAGCAGCGAGGGGACAGGGACGGGGAGGCAGTTCTTC. Amino acids: CASSEGTGTGRQFF. The chain carries TRBV7-2 and TRBJ2-1, with 9 bases that match TRBD1. V shed 5 bases, J shed 12 bases, and the junction held 11 bases outside the gene matches. The CDR3 is 14 amino acids. Germline lookup yields CDR1 SGHTA and CDR2 FQGNSA.

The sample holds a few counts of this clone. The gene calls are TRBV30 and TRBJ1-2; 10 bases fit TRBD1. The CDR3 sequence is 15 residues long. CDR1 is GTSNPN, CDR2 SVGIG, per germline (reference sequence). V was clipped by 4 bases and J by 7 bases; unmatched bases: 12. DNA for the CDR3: TGTGCCTGGACCCAGACAGGGGGCCTTCGGGGTGGCTACACCTTC. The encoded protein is CAWTQTGGLRGGYTF.

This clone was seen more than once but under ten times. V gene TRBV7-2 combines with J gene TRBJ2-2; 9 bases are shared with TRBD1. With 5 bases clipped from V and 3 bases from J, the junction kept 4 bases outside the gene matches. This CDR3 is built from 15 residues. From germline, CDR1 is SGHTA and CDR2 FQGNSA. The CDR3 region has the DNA TGTGCCAGCAGCAAAAGGGACAGGGACACCGGGGAGCTGTTTTTT. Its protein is CASSKRDRDTGELFF.

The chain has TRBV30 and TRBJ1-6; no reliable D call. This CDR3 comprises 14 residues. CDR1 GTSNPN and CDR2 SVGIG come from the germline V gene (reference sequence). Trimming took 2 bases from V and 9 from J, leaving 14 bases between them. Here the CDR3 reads CAWSFGDFGSPLHF. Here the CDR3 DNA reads TGTGCCTGGAGTTTCGGGGATTTTGGTTCACCCCTCCACTTT.

The CDR3 protein is CASSLVLSNYGYTF. The CDR3 DNA follows: TGTGCCAGCAGCTTGGTCCTATCGAACTATGGCTACACCTTC. The chain carries TRBV7-9 and TRBJ1-2; D gene unclear. Germline lookup yields CDR1 SEHNR and CDR2 FQNEAQ (reference sequence). Trimming pared 3 bases from V and 2 bases from J, leaving 10 bases between. The CDR3 has 14 residues.

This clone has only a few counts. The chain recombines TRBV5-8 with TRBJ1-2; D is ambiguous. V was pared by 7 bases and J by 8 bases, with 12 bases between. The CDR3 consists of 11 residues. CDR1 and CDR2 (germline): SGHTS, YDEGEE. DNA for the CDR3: TGTGCCAGCCTCGAAAGTAGCGGCTACACCTTC. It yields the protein CASLESSGYTF.

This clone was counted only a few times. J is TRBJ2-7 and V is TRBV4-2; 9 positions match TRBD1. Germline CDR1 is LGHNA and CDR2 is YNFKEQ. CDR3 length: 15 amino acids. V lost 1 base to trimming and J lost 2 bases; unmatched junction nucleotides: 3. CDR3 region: CASSQGTGAPYEQYF. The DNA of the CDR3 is TGTGCCAGCAGCCAAGGGACAGGGGCCCCCTACGAGCAGTACTTC.

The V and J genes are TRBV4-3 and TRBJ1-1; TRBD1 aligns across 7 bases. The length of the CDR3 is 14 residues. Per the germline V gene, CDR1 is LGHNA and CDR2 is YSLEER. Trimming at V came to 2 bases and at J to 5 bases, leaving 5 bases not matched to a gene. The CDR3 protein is CASSQMTGRTEAFF. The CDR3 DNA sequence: TGCGCCAGCAGCCAAATGACAGGGAGGACTGAAGCTTTCTTT.